The 8 T cell receptor beta chains reported below all come from one sample, sequenced in a study of blood T cell repertoires in COVID-19. Repertoires were generated with immunoSEQ multiplex PCR, while TCRdb's copy carries only in-frame clones and drops some. The data hold about 140,000 clones, with 84% observed a single time. The material sequenced was peripheral blood. All receptors come from a man aged 25 to 45 with COVID-19, enrolled during active disease.

V gene TRBV5-1 combines with J gene TRBJ2-1; D perhaps matches TRBD2 (6 bases). The V gene's germline CDR1 is SGHRS and CDR2 YFSETQ. V was cut by 5 bases and J by 5 bases, with 11 bases left in between. The CDR3 spans 13 residues. The CDR3: CASSRAGNNEQFF. The CDR3 coding sequence is TGCGCCAGCAGTAGGGCGGGGAACAATGAGCAGTTCTTC. Looking up the rest from reference TRBV5-1 and TRBJ2-1 gives the full variable domain: KAGVTQTPRYLIKTRGQQVTLSCSPISGHRSVSWYQQTPGQGLQFLFEYFSETQRNKGNFPGRFSGRQFSNSRSEMNVSTLELGDSALYLCASSRAGNNEQFFGPGTRLTVL.

This clone turned up a few times. The rearrangement uses TRBV5-1 and TRBJ2-5, with a weak D call TRBD1 (6 bases). The CDR3 length is 15 residues. The germline gives CDR1 SGHRS, CDR2 YFSETQ. V lost 3 bases and J lost 2, with 14 bases in between. The CDR3 DNA is TGCGCCAGCAGCTCCCTGACAGGTAGTCAAGAGACCCAGTACTTC. Translation: CASSSLTGSQETQYF.

This chain connects TRBV24-1 to TRBJ2-7; TRBD1 is a possible D gene (6 bases). The V gene lost 9 bases and the J gene lost 2 bases, with 25 bases spanning the gap. Germline CDR1 KGHDR, CDR2 SFDVKD. The CDR3 loop spans 17 amino acids. CDR3 protein: CATPGQFEAHPTYEQYF. The CDR3 nucleotides read TGTGCCACCCCTGGACAGTTTGAAGCGCATCCTACCTACGAGCAGTACTTC.

The gene calls are TRBV6-5 and TRBJ2-1, with a tentative D call TRBD1 (5 bases). Trimming shortened V by 6 bases and J by 2 bases, and 5 bases separated the two germline ends. The CDR3 consists of 12 residues. Germline CDR1 and CDR2: MNHEY and SVGAGI. DNA of the CDR3: TGTGCCAGCAGGACAGCCTACAATGAGCAGTTCTTC. Protein product: CASRTAYNEQFF.

Note on this clone: Germline and junction disagree at one end, which may indicate a read error. V and J are TRBV5-1 and TRBJ2-3, with TRBD2 matching over 7 bases. This CDR3 is 15 amino acids long. From germline, CDR1 is SGHRS and CDR2 YFSETQ. CDR3 in amino acids: CAGSLGGRITDTQYF. DNA of the CDR3: TGCGCCGGCAGCCTGGGCGGGAGAATAACAGATACGCAGTATTTT.

CDR3 in DNA: TGTGCCTGGGATAAGAGCGGGAGCTCCTACAATGAGCAGTTCTTC. Encoded protein: CAWDKSGSSYNEQFF. The chain couples TRBV30 to TRBJ2-1, with 8 bases aligning to TRBD2. This CDR3 is 15 amino acids long. The V gene end was trimmed by 5 bases and the J gene end by 0 bases; junction bases not matched to a gene: 6. In germline, CDR1 is GTSNPN, CDR2 SVGIG (reference sequence).

The chain recombines TRBV7-9 with TRBJ1-2; D is undetermined. This CDR3 contains 15 residues. Between the trimmed V and J ends, which lost 6 bases and 0 bases, there was a span of 14 bases. The germline V gene encodes CDR1 SEHNR and CDR2 FQNEAQ (reference sequence). The CDR3 sequence: CASRLDGRANYGYTF. The DNA for the CDR3 is TGTGCCAGCAGACTAGACGGGAGAGCTAACTATGGCTACACCTTC.

This clone is a singleton in its sample. This chain uses TRBV27 with TRBJ2-7; 8 nucleotides line up with TRBD2. The CDR3 length is 16 residues. Germline V CDR1 and CDR2: MNHEY, SMNVEV (reference sequence). V trimming: 5 bases; J trimming: 5 bases; junction bases outside the gene matches: 14. CDR3 region: CASSINGLAAFNEQYF. CDR3 in DNA: TGTGCCAGCAGTATAAACGGACTAGCTGCATTTAACGAGCAGTACTTC.